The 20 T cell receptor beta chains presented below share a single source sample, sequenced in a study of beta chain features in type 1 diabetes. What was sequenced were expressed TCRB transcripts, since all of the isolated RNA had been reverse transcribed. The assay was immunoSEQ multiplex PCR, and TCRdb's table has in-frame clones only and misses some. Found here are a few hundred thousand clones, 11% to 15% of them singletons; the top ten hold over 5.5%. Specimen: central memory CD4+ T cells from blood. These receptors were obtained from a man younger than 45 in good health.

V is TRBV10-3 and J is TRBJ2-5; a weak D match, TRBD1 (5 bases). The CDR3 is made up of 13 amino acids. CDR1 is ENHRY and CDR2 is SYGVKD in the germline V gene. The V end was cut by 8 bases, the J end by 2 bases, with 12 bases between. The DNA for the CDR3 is TGTGCCATCGGAACAAAGGGGCAAGAGACCCAGTACTTC. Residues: CAIGTKGQETQYF.

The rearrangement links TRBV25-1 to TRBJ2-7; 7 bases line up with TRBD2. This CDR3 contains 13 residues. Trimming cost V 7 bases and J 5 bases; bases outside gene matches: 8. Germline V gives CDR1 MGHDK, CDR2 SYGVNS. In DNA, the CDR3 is TGTGCCAGCACCTCCTGGGGAGGGAACGAGCAGTACTTC. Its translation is CASTSWGGNEQYF.

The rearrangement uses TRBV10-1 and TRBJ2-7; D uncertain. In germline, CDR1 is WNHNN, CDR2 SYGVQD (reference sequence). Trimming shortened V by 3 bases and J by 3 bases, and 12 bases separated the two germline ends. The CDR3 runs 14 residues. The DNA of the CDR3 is TGCGCCAGCAGTGAAATGGTAGGCGGCTACGAGCAGTACTTC. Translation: CASSEMVGGYEQYF.

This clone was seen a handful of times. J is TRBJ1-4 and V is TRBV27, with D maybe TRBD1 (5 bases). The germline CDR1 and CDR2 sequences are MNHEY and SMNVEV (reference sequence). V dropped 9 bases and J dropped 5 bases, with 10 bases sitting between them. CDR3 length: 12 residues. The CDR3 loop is CASSGPNEKLFF. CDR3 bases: TGTGCCAGTTCGGGACCGAATGAAAAACTGTTTTTT. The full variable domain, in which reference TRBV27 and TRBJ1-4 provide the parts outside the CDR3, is EAQVTQNPRYLITVTGKKLTVTCSQNMNHEYMSWYRQDPGLGLRQIYYSMNVEVTDKGDVPEGYKVSRKEKRNFPLILESPSPNQTSLYFCASSGPNEKLFFGSGTQLSVL.

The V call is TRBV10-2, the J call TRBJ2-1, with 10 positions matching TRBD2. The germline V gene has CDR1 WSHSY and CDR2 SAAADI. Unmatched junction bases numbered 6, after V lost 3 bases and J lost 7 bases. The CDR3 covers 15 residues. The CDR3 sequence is CASSERSGGGNEQFF. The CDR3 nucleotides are TGCGCCAGCAGTGAACGAAGCGGGGGGGGTAATGAGCAGTTCTTC.

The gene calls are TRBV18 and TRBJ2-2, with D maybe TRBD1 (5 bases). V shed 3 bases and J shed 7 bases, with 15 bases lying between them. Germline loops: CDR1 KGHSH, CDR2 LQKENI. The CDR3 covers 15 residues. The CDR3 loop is CASSPSSGFDGELFF. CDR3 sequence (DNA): TGTGCCAGCTCACCCTCTTCAGGGTTCGACGGGGAGCTGTTTTTT.

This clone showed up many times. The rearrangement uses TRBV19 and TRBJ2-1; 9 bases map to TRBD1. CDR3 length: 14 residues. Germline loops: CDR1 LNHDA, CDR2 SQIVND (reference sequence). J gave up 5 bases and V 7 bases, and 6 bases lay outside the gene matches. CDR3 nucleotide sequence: TGTGCCAGTACGGGGACAGGGACCCACAATGAGCAGTTCTTC. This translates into CASTGTGTHNEQFF.

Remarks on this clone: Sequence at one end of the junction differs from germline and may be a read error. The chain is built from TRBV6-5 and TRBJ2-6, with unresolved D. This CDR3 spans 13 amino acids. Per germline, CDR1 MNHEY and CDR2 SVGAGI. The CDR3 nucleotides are TGTGCCATCAGTGGCGCTGGGGCCAACGTCCTGACTTTC. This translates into CAISGAGANVLTF.

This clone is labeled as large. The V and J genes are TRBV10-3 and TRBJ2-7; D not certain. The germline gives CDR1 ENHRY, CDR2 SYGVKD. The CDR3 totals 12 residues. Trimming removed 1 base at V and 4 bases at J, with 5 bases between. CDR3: CAISEYGYEQYV. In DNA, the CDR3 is TGTGCCATCAGTGAGTACGGGTACGAGCAGTACGTC.

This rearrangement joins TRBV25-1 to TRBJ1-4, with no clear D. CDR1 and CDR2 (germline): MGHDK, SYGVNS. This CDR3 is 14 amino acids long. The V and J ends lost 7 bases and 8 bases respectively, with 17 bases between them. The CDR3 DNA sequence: TGTGCCAGCACCGCCGTGGGGAGCAGGGAAAAACTGTTTTTT. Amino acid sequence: CASTAVGSREKLFF.

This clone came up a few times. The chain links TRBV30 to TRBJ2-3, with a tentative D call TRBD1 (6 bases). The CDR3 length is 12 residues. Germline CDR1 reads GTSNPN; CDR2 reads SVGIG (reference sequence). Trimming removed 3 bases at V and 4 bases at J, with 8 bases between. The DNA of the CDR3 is TGTGCCTGGAGACAGGGAGCAGATACGCAGTATTTT. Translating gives CAWRQGADTQYF.

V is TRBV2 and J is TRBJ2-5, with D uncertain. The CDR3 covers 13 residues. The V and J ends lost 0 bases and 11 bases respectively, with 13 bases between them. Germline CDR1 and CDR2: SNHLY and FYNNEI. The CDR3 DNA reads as TGTGCCAGCAGTGAAGCGAAGAGAGGCTTGCAGTACTTC. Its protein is CASSEAKRGLQYF.

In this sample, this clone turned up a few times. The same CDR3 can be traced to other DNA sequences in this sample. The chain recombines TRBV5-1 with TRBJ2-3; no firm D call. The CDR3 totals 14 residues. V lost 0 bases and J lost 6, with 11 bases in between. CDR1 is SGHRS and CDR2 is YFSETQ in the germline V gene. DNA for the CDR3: TGCGCCAGCAGCTTGGCTCTGGGCCGGGATACGCAGTATTTT. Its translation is CASSLALGRDTQYF.

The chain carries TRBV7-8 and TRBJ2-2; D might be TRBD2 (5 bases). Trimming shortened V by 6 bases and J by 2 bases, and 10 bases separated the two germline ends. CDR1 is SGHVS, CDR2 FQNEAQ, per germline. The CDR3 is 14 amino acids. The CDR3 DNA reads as TGTGCCAGCAGGAGGGAACCTAACACCGGGGAGCTGTTTTTT. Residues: CASRREPNTGELFF.

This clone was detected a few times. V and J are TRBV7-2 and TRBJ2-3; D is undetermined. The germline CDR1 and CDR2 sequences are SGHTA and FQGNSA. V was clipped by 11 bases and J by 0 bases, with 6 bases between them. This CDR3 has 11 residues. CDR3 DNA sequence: TGTGCCTCCACTAGCACAGATACGCAGTATTTT. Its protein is CASTSTDTQYF.

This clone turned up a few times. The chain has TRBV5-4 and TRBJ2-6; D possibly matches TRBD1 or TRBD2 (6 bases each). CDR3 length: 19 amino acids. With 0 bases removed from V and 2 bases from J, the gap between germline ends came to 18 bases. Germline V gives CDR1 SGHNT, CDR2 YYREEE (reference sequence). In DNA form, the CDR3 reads TGTGCCAGCAGCTTGGCCGGAGGGGGAAGAGGCACTGGGGCCAACGTCCTGACTTTC. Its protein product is CASSLAGGGRGTGANVLTF.

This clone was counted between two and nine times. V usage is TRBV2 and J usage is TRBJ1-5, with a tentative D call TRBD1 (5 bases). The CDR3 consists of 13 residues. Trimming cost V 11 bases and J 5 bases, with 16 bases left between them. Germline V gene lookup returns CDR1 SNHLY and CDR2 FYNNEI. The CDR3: CACRAGDYQPQHF. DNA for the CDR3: TGTGCCTGCCGTGCTGGGGACTATCAGCCCCAGCATTTT.

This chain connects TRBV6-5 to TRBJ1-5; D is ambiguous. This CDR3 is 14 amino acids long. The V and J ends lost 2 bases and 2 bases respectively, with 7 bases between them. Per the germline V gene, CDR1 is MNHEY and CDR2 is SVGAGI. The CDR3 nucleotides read TGTGCCAGCAGTTACAGAATGGGCAATCAGCCCCAGCATTTT. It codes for CASSYRMGNQPQHF.

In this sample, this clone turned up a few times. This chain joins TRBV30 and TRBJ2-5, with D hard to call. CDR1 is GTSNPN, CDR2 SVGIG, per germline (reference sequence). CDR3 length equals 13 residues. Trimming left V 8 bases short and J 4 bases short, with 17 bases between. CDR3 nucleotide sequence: TGTGCCAGCAGCTCCCTCTCAGTAGAGACCCAGTACTTC. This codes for CASSSLSVETQYF.

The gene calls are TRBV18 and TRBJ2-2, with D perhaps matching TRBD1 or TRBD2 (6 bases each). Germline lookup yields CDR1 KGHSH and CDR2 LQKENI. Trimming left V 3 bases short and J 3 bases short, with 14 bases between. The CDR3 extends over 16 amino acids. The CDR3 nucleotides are TGTGCCAGCTCACCCCTGGGGGGCATTGACACCGGGGAGCTGTTTTTT. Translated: CASSPLGGIDTGELFF. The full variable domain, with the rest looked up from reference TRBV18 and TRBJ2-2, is NAGVMQNPRHLVRRRGQEARLRCSPMKGHSHVYWYRQLPEEGLKFMVYLQKENIIDESGMPKERFSAEFPKEGPSILRIQQVVRGDSAAYFCASSPLGGIDTGELFFGEGSRLTVL.